This T cell receptor beta chain emerged from a study of shared clonotypes between healthy human individuals. Naive CD8 cells comprised CD45RO-negative, CCR7-positively selected cells, excluding terminally differentiated effector memory CD45RA+ cells. Germline assignment: CDR1 LNHDA and CDR2 SQIVND (reference sequence). V was cut by 2 bases and J by 0 bases, with 4 bases left in between. This CDR3 region has 13 residues. Produced via immunoSEQ multiplex PCR; TCRdb's table is partial and in-frame only. The sample carries millions of clones, about 95% recorded once. The chain is built from TRBV19 and TRBJ1-1; D ambiguous. Sequenced input: naive CD8+ T cells sorted from blood. The clonotype originates from a young man in good health. The CDR3 protein is CASSIPMNTEAFF. Here the CDR3 DNA reads TGTGCCAGTAGTATACCCATGAACACTGAAGCTTTCTTT.